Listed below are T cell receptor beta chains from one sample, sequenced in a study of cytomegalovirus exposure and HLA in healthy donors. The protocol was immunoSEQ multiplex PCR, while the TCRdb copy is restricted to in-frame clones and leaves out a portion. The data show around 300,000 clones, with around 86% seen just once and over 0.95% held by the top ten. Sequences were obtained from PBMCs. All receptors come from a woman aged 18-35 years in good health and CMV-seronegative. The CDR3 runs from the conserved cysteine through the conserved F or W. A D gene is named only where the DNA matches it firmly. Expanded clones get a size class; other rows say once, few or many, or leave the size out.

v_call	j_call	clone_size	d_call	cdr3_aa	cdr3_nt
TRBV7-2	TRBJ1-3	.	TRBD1	CASSPDRSSGNTIYF	TGTGCCAGCAGCCCGGACAGGAGCTCTGGAAACACCATATATTTT
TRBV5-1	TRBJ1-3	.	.	CASSLTATASGNTIYF	TGCGCCAGCAGCTTGACAGCTACCGCCTCTGGAAACACCATATATTTT
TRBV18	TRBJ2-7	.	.	CASSPAADEQYF	TGTGCCAGCTCACCAGCGGCAGACGAGCAGTACTTC
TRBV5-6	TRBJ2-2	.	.	CASSLSVGTNTGELFF	TGTGCCAGCAGCTTGTCCGTCGGGACAAACACCGGGGAGCTGTTTTTT
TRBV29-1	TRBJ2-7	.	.	CSVPLKTGQRYF	TGCAGCGTCCCGCTAAAGACAGGACAGCGGTACTTC
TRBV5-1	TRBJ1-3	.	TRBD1	CASSFTGQGSVTGNTIYF	TGCGCCAGCAGCTTTACGGGACAGGGAAGCGTAACTGGAAACACCATATATTTT
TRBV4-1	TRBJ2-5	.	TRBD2	CASSQTLAGGRETQYF	TGCGCCAGCAGCCAGACACTAGCGGGAGGGCGCGAGACCCAGTACTTC
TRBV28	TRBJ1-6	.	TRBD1	CASSFSDRARSPLHF	TGTGCCAGCAGTTTTTCCGACAGGGCTAGGTCACCCCTCCACTTT
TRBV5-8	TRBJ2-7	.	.	CASSFAGEQYF	TGTGCCAGCAGCTTCGCGGGGGAGCAGTACTTC
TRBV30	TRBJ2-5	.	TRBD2	CAWSVGLAGGSYQETQYF	TGTGCCTGGAGTGTAGGTCTAGCGGGGGGCTCGTACCAAGAGACCCAGTACTTC
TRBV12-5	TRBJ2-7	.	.	CASGLGLGLEHYEQYF	TGTGCTAGTGGTTTGGGGCTAGGACTCGAACACTACGAGCAGTACTTC
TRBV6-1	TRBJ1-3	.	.	CASSPSGNTIYF	TGTGCCAGCAGTCCGTCGGGAAACACCATATATTTT
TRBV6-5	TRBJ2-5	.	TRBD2	CASSYSRRGGQETQYF	TGTGCCAGCAGTTACTCGAGACGGGGGGGCCAGGAGACCCAGTACTTC
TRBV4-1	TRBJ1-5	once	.	CASSQGTSGQSNQPQHF	TGCGCCAGCAGCCAAGGCACGTCTGGACAAAGCAATCAGCCCCAGCATTTT
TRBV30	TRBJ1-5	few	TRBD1	CACSTGTEANQPQHF	TGTGCCTGCTCCACCGGGACAGAAGCCAATCAGCCCCAGCATTTT
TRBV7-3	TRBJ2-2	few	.	CASSSGGELFF	TGTGCCAGCAGTTCAGGCGGGGAGCTGTTTTTT
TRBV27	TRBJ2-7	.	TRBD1	CASQTGTDFYEQYF	TGTGCCAGCCAAACCGGGACAGACTTCTACGAGCAGTACTTC
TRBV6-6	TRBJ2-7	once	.	CASSSMPYSSSYEQYF	TGTGCCAGCAGTTCTATGCCTTATTCCTCCTCCTACGAGCAGTACTTC
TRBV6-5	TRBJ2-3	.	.	CASRTGVMSDTQYF	TGTGCCAGCCGGACGGGAGTAATGTCAGATACGCAGTATTTT
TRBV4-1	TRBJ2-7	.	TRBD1	CASSHETGTARAYYEQYF	TGCGCCAGCAGCCACGAAACCGGGACAGCGAGAGCCTACTACGAGCAGTACTTC
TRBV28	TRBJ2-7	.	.	CASSLCGPGGCYEQYF	TGTGCCAGCAGTTTATGCGGGCCAGGGGGGTGTTACGAGCAGTACTTC
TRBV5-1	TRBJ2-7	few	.	CASSLQGNEQYF	TGCGCCAGCAGCTTGCAGGGGAACGAGCAGTACTTC
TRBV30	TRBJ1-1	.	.	CAWWGFKAFF	TGTGCCTGGTGGGGCTTCAAAGCTTTCTTT
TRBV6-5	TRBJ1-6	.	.	CASSYSAGQYNSPLHF	TGTGCCAGCAGTTACTCAGCTGGACAGTATAATTCACCCCTCCACTTT
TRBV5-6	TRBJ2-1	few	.	CASSFQGTYNEQFF	TGTGCCAGCAGCTTCCAGGGGACGTACAATGAGCAGTTCTTC
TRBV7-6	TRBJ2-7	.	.	CASSPMGSTYEQYF	TGTGCCAGCAGCCCTATGGGCAGTACCTACGAGCAGTACTTC
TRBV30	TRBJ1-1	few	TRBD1	CAWSRDRATEAFF	TGTGCCTGGAGCCGGGACAGGGCCACTGAAGCTTTCTTT
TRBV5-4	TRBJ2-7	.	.	CASSFSTYEDEQYF	TGTGCCAGCAGCTTCAGCACTTATGAGGACGAGCAGTACTTC
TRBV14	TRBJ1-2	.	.	CASSREQGVYGYTF	TGTGCCAGCAGCCGGGAACAGGGAGTTTATGGCTACACCTTC
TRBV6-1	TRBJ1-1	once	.	CASREGGARGAFF	TGTGCCAGCAGGGAAGGAGGGGCGCGGGGAGCTTTCTTT
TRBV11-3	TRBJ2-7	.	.	CASSLGYQNYEQYF	TGTGCCAGCAGCTTAGGATACCAGAACTACGAGCAGTACTTC
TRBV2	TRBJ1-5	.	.	CASSALGTSYSNQPQHF	TGTGCCAGCAGTGCCTTAGGGACATCTTATAGCAATCAGCCCCAGCATTTT
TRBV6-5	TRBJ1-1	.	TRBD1	CASSYYQGDTEAFF	TGTGCCAGCAGTTACTATCAGGGGGACACTGAAGCTTTCTTT
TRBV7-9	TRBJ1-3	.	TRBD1	CANDGQEALSGNTIYF	TGTGCCAACGACGGACAGGAGGCTCTCTCTGGAAACACCATATATTTT
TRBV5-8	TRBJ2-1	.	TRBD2	CARKLAGGHGVQFF	TGTGCCAGGAAGCTAGCGGGAGGCCACGGTGTGCAGTTCTTC
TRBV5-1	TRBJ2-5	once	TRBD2	CASSFYPSGRAYQETQYF	TGCGCCAGCAGCTTTTACCCTAGCGGGAGGGCGTACCAAGAGACCCAGTACTTC
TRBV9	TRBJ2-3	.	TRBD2	CASSVGASGGPDTQYF	TGTGCCAGCAGCGTAGGGGCTAGCGGGGGCCCAGATACGCAGTATTTT
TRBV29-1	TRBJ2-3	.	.	CSVVAGHSSTDTQYF	TGCAGCGTTGTGGCCGGACACTCCAGCACAGATACGCAGTATTTT
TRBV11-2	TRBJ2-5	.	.	CASSLRYSPKETQYF	TGTGCCAGCAGCTTACGGTACTCTCCGAAGGAGACCCAGTACTTC
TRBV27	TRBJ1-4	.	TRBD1	CAIGTGYEKLFF	TGTGCCATTGGGACAGGCTATGAAAAACTGTTTTTT
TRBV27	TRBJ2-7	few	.	CASSSRGHEQYF	TGTGCCAGCAGTTCCAGGGGACACGAGCAGTACTTC
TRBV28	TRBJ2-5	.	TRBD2	CASSPGKPSGRKETQYF	TGTGCCAGCAGTCCCGGTAAACCTAGCGGGAGGAAAGAGACCCAGTACTTC
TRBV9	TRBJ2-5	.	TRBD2	CASSVGGLEGTQYF	TGTGCCAGCAGCGTAGGGGGACTAGAAGGGACCCAGTACTTC
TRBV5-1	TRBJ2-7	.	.	CASHSSYEQYF	TGCGCCAGCCATAGTTCCTACGAGCAGTACTTC
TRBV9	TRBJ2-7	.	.	CASSVDVWIGYEQYF	TGTGCCAGCAGCGTAGATGTGTGGATCGGGTACGAGCAGTACTTC
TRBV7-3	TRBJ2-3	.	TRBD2	CASSLEPAGGTDTQYF	TGTGCCAGCAGCTTAGAACCAGCGGGGGGCACAGATACGCAGTATTTT
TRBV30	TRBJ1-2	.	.	CAWTSGGATNYGYTF	TGTGCCTGGACCAGCGGGGGGGCAACTAACTATGGCTACACCTTC
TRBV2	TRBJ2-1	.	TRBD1	CARQGAANEQFF	TGTGCCAGACAGGGGGCGGCAAATGAGCAGTTCTTC
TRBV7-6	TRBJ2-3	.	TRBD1	CASSRTGGSDTQYF	TGTGCCAGCAGCCGGACAGGGGGATCAGATACGCAGTATTTT
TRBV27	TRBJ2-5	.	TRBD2	CASSQYNSGGSQETQYF	TGTGCCAGCAGTCAATACAACAGCGGGGGTTCCCAAGAGACCCAGTACTTC
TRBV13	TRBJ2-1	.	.	CASSLGGRRYNEQFF	TGTGCCAGCAGCTTAGGCGGGAGACGGTACAATGAGCAGTTCTTC
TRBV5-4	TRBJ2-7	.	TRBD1	CASSLTGGKSYEQYF	TGTGCCAGCAGCCTGACAGGGGGCAAATCCTACGAGCAGTACTTC
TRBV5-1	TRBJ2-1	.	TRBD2	CASSLEGAGGPSYNEQFF	TGCGCCAGCAGCTTGGAGGGGGCGGGAGGGCCCTCCTACAATGAGCAGTTCTTC
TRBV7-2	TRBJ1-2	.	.	CASSLVYPSNYGYTF	TGTGCCAGCAGCTTAGTGTATCCTTCTAACTATGGCTACACCTTC
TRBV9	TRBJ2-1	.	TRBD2	CASSERLASNEQFF	TGTGCCAGCAGTGAGAGACTAGCGTCCAATGAGCAGTTCTTC